This T cell receptor beta chain appears in the sequencing data of a study of beta chain features in type 1 diabetes. General observations from the study: Sequencing from cDNA could over-represent high-TCR-expressing cells. In comparison with healthy donors, patients had naive, central memory and Treg TCRB repertoires that appeared more similar.

The authors sorted CD4+ naive, central memory, regulatory and stem cell-like memory cells via CD45RO/CCR7/CD25/CD127/CD95/CD27. There are 15 residues in the CDR3. Per germline, CDR1 SEHNR and CDR2 FQNEAQ (reference sequence). V was trimmed by 2 bases and J by 4 bases, leaving 14 bases between them. The whole isolated RNA underwent reverse transcription, so sequencing captured expressed TCRB transcripts. Profiling relied on immunoSEQ multiplex PCR, and the TCRdb table lists in-frame clones only, not all of them. The sample consists of 300,000 to 350,000 clones, around 20% of them appearing once. Turning to this clone: Its antigen remains unknown.

The chain has TRBV7-9 and TRBJ1-2; TRBD1 is a possible D gene (5 bases). The source material was naive CD4+ T cells from blood. This clonotype was obtained from a woman between 18 and 30 years old in good health. In nucleotides, the CDR3 is TGTGCCAGCAGCTTATATCGTGACAGCCCCTATGGCTACACCTTC. As protein: CASSLYRDSPYGYTF.